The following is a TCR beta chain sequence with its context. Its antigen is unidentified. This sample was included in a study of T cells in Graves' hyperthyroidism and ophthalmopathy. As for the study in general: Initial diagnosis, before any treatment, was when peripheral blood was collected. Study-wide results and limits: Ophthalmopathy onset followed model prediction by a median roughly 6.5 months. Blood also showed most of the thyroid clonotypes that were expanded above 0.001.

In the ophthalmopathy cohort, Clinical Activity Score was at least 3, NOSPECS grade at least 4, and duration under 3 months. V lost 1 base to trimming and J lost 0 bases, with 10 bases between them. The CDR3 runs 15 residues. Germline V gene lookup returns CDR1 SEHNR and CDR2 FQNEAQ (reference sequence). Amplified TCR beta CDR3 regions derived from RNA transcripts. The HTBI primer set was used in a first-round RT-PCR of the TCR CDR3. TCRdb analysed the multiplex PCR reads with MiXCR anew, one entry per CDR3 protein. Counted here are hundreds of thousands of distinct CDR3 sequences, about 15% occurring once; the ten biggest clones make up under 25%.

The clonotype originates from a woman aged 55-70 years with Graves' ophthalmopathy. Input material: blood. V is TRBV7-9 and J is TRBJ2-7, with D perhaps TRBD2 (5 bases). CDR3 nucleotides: TGTGCCAGCAGCTTAGACGAGCGGATCTCCTACGAGCAGTACTTC. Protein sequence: CASSLDERISYEQYF.